Listed below are T cell receptor beta chains from one sample, sequenced in a study of OX40 agonist ivuxolimab in advanced cancers. TCRdb keeps only in-frame clones here, not all; method: immunoSEQ multiplex PCR. Of 75,000 to 100,000 clones detected, 84% appear once; the ten largest clones hold about 6%. This sample comprised CD4+ or CD8+ T cells sorted from blood, obtained in a trial of the OX40 agonist ivuxolimab. These TCRs come from an adult with an advanced solid tumor such as melanoma, head and neck, liver or kidney cancer. Each CDR3 is given with its conserved first and last residue. The order of the fields is clone size, J gene, D gene, V gene, CDR3 protein, CDR3 DNA. The D gene is left open where the match is weak. Rows give clone size only sometimes, using once, few, many, or a class for an expanded clone.

. TRBJ2-7 . TRBV19 CASRALVGGSYEQYF TGTGCCAGTAGAGCCCTGGTAGGGGGCTCCTACGAGCAGTACTTC
. TRBJ2-7 TRBD1 TRBV5-1 CASSFTGGPEQYF TGCGCCAGCAGCTTCACAGGGGGCCCCGAGCAGTACTTC
. TRBJ1-2 TRBD1 TRBV4-1 CASSRTGQDYGYTF TGCGCCAGCAGCCGGACAGGGCAGGACTATGGCTACACCTTC
once TRBJ2-2 . TRBV19 CASKSERNTGELFF TGTGCCAGTAAAAGTGAGAGAAACACCGGGGAGCTGTTTTTT
few TRBJ1-1 . TRBV7-2 CASSPATEAFF TGTGCCAGCAGCCCAGCCACTGAAGCTTTCTTT
once TRBJ1-5 . TRBV19 CASSPKYSNQPQHF TGTGCCAGTAGTCCGAAGTATAGCAATCAGCCCCAGCATTTT
few TRBJ2-1 TRBD1 TRBV7-9 CASSGKGANYNEQFF TGTGCCAGCAGCGGAAAGGGGGCCAACTACAATGAGCAGTTCTTC
. TRBJ2-7 TRBD2 TRBV7-3 CASSEGGGSSYEQYF TGTGCCAGCAGCGAGGGCGGGGGGAGCTCCTACGAGCAGTACTTC
. TRBJ1-2 TRBD1 TRBV10-3 CATHRGAGGYTF TGTGCCACGCACAGGGGGGCCGGAGGCTACACCTTC
. TRBJ1-3 . TRBV5-8 CASSFGGLSGNTIYF TGTGCCAGCAGCTTTGGTGGCCTCTCTGGAAACACCATATATTTT
once TRBJ2-3 . TRBV4-1 CASSYRQEYTDTQYF TGCGCCAGCAGCTATCGACAGGAGTACACAGATACGCAGTATTTT
. TRBJ1-5 . TRBV7-9 CASSEQGNQPQHF TGTGCCAGCAGCGAGCAAGGGAATCAGCCCCAGCATTTT
. TRBJ1-2 . TRBV7-9 CASSQTGAGAGTTDYGYTF TGTGCCAGCAGCCAAACGGGGGCCGGAGCCGGGACAACTGACTATGGCTACACCTTC
. TRBJ2-3 TRBD2 TRBV6-4 CASSASAGVVGDTQYF TGTGCCAGCAGTGCAAGTGCGGGAGTGGTGGGAGATACGCAGTATTTT
few TRBJ2-7 TRBD1 TRBV5-1 CASSLTGGYGEQYF TGCGCCAGCAGCTTGACAGGGGGCTATGGCGAGCAGTACTTC
. TRBJ2-5 . TRBV5-1 CASSLTEKETQYF TGCGCCAGCAGCTTGACGGAAAAAGAGACCCAGTACTTC
. TRBJ2-3 . TRBV18 CASSPQTGGQDTQYF TGTGCCAGCTCACCACAAACGGGGGGCCAAGATACGCAGTATTTT
. TRBJ2-2 . TRBV11-2 CASSLYKFANTGELFF TGTGCCAGCAGCTTATACAAGTTCGCGAACACCGGGGAGCTGTTTTTT
. TRBJ2-1 TRBD2 TRBV19 CASAQGLAGGIEQFF TGTGCCAGTGCGCAGGGGCTAGCGGGAGGGATTGAGCAGTTCTTC
. TRBJ2-2 . TRBV10-3 CAISGGTSLSGELFF TGTGCCATCAGTGGGGGGACGTCCCTATCCGGGGAGCTGTTTTTT
once TRBJ2-2 TRBD2 TRBV9 CASSAQWAGGPGELFF TGTGCCAGCAGCGCCCAGTGGGCGGGAGGGCCCGGGGAGCTGTTTTTT
. TRBJ2-7 TRBD2 TRBV5-4 CASSSTSGGPSFYEQYF TGTGCCAGCAGCTCGACTAGCGGGGGACCCTCTTTTTACGAGCAGTACTTC
. TRBJ1-1 . TRBV7-6 CASSLGAGTEAFF TGTGCCAGCAGCTTAGGGGCAGGCACTGAAGCTTTCTTT
. TRBJ1-2 . TRBV4-2 CASMEAGERYGYTF TGTGCCAGCATGGAAGCGGGGGAGAGATATGGCTACACCTTC
. TRBJ1-1 . TRBV19 CASLSTGGIEAFF TGTGCCAGCTTGTCGACAGGTGGTATTGAAGCTTTCTTT
. TRBJ2-7 . TRBV9 CASSYRSGYEQYF TGTGCCAGCAGCTACCGCAGTGGTTACGAGCAGTACTTC
few TRBJ1-1 . TRBV5-8 CASPRRGGTLNTEAFF TGTGCCAGCCCCCGGAGAGGGGGAACTCTGAACACTGAAGCTTTCTTT
. TRBJ1-5 TRBD1 TRBV19 CASSMDRVVGQPQHF TGTGCCAGTAGTATGGACAGGGTGGTGGGTCAGCCCCAGCATTTT
. TRBJ2-1 TRBD2 TRBV9 CASSQTASGGTLSSYNEQFF TGTGCCAGCAGCCAGACGGCTAGCGGGGGGACCTTGAGCTCCTACAATGAGCAGTTCTTC
. TRBJ1-3 TRBD1 TRBV9 CASSEGASSGNTIYF TGTGCCAGCAGCGAGGGGGCGAGCTCTGGAAACACCATATATTTT
few TRBJ2-1 . TRBV19 CATRGAGSYNEQFF TGTGCCACCCGGGGGGCGGGGTCTTACAATGAGCAGTTCTTC
few TRBJ1-2 . TRBV29-1 CSVEDLGTIYGYTF TGCAGCGTTGAAGATCTGGGGACAATCTATGGCTACACCTTC
. TRBJ1-1 . TRBV18 CASSPPLNTEAFF TGTGCCAGCTCACCACCCCTGAACACTGAAGCTTTCTTT
. TRBJ1-2 . TRBV2 CASRPQGKGYGYTF TGTGCCAGCAGGCCTCAGGGTAAGGGATATGGCTACACCTTC
. TRBJ2-3 . TRBV5-4 CASSSAGRTDTQYF TGTGCCAGCAGCTCGGCGGGGAGGACAGATACGCAGTATTTT
. TRBJ2-3 . TRBV4-1 CASSQGLTTYTDTQYF TGCGCCAGCAGCCAAGGTTTAACTACCTACACAGATACGCAGTATTTT
. TRBJ2-7 . TRBV7-9 CASSQPDRMSYEQYF TGTGCCAGCAGCCAACCCGACAGGATGTCCTACGAGCAGTACTTC
. TRBJ2-1 TRBD1 TRBV2 CASSDPGGSYNEQFF TGTGCCAGCAGCGACCCAGGGGGTTCCTACAATGAGCAGTTCTTC
. TRBJ2-1 . TRBV4-1 CASSQGGRNEQFF TGCGCCAGCAGCCAAGGGGGGCGCAATGAGCAGTTCTTC
. TRBJ1-1 TRBD1 TRBV4-2 CASSRGQGGDTEAFF TGTGCCAGCAGCCGTGGACAGGGTGGGGACACTGAAGCTTTCTTT
. TRBJ1-2 . TRBV7-9 CASSRLRVDYGYTF TGTGCCAGCAGCCGTCTGAGGGTTGACTATGGCTACACCTTC
. TRBJ1-6 TRBD1 TRBV30 CAWRGQSYNSPLHF TGTGCCTGGAGGGGACAGAGTTATAATTCACCCCTCCACTTT
once TRBJ1-3 . TRBV19 CASSIAGRSGNTIYF TGTGCCAGTAGTATCGCAGGCCGCTCTGGAAACACCATATATTTT
few TRBJ1-5 TRBD1 TRBV19 CASGRDSVYQPQHF TGTGCCAGCGGCCGGGACAGCGTATATCAGCCCCAGCATTTT
. TRBJ2-3 TRBD2 TRBV5-6 CASSFTSGVVDTQYF TGTGCCAGCAGCTTTACTAGCGGGGTTGTAGATACGCAGTATTTT
few TRBJ1-6 . TRBV7-2 CASSLGGAGNSPLHF TGTGCCAGCAGCTTAGGAGGGGCCGGGAATTCACCCCTCCACTTT
. TRBJ2-5 . TRBV7-2 CASSPLDGARRKETQYF TGTGCCAGCAGCCCTCTAGATGGGGCTCGAAGAAAAGAGACCCAGTACTTC
. TRBJ2-2 TRBD2 TRBV7-6 CASSLGLAGNTGELFF TGTGCCAGCAGCTTAGGGCTAGCGGGGAACACCGGGGAGCTGTTTTTT
. TRBJ2-5 . TRBV5-1 CASSLGPGTGQETQYF TGCGCCAGCAGCTTGGGGCCAGGGACTGGACAAGAGACCCAGTACTTC
. TRBJ1-5 TRBD1 TRBV25-1 CASSSGTANQPQHF TGTGCCAGCAGTTCCGGGACAGCTAATCAGCCCCAGCATTTT
. TRBJ2-6 TRBD1 TRBV5-6 CASSFGQGVSGANVLTF TGTGCCAGCAGCTTCGGACAGGGGGTATCTGGGGCCAACGTCCTGACTTTC
. TRBJ2-1 TRBD2 TRBV10-2 CATSSGGDYNEQFF TGCGCCACCTCAAGCGGGGGAGATTACAATGAGCAGTTCTTC
once TRBJ2-5 . TRBV6-5 CASSYGTPQYF TGTGCCAGCAGTTACGGGACGCCGCAGTACTTC
. TRBJ2-7 . TRBV5-1 CASSSSRVPTYEQYF TGCGCCAGCAGTTCCTCAAGGGTTCCTACCTACGAGCAGTACTTC
. TRBJ1-5 . TRBV7-9 CASSLGTIINQPQHF TGTGCCAGCAGCTTAGGCACCATAATTAATCAGCCCCAGCATTTT
. TRBJ2-2 TRBD2 TRBV19 CASSYIPGLQNTGELFF TGTGCCAGTAGTTACATTCCGGGACTACAGAACACCGGGGAGCTGTTTTTT
. TRBJ2-6 . TRBV5-4 CASSLDAGSGANVLTF TGTGCCAGCAGCTTGGACGCGGGCTCTGGGGCCAACGTCCTGACTTTC
. TRBJ2-7 TRBD2 TRBV7-9 CASSLMGGWDEQYF TGTGCCAGCAGCTTAATGGGAGGGTGGGACGAGCAGTACTTC
. TRBJ2-4 . TRBV7-9 CASSFYPENIQYF TGTGCCAGCAGCTTTTACCCTGAAAACATTCAGTACTTC